These T cell receptor beta chains were read from a single sample in a study of shared clonotypes between healthy human individuals. TCRdb's table, derived via immunoSEQ multiplex PCR, lists solely in-frame clones and lacks some. The sample has a few hundred thousand clones; around 86% are singletons. The sequencing input was memory CD8+ T cells sorted from blood. Source of these receptors: a man aged 18 to 29 in good health. CDR3s include the opening cysteine and the closing phenylalanine or tryptophan. The order of the fields is CDR3 protein, CDR3 DNA, clone size, J gene, V gene, D gene. A D gene is named only where the DNA matches it firmly. The listing skips clone size in some rows; elsewhere it reads once, few, many or a size class.

CDR3aa: CASSSFSYEQYF
CDR3nt: TGTGCCAGCAGCTCATTCTCCTACGAGCAGTACTTC
abundance: once
j_gene: TRBJ2-7
v_gene: TRBV5-6
d_gene: -

CDR3aa: CASSFTGSGELFF
CDR3nt: TGTGCCAGCAGCTTCACGGGTTCCGGGGAGCTGTTTTTT
abundance: -
j_gene: TRBJ2-2
v_gene: TRBV5-6
d_gene: -

CDR3aa: CASSFSGMNYEQYF
CDR3nt: TGTGCCAGCAGCTTTTCGGGAATGAACTACGAGCAGTACTTC
abundance: once
j_gene: TRBJ2-7
v_gene: TRBV5-6
d_gene: -

CDR3aa: CASSYAAGMNTEAFF
CDR3nt: TGTGCCAGCAGTTACGCGGCAGGAATGAACACTGAAGCTTTCTTT
abundance: once
j_gene: TRBJ1-1
v_gene: TRBV6-6
d_gene: -

CDR3aa: CSVEDVSRSEAFF
CDR3nt: TGCAGCGTTGAAGATGTTTCAAGGTCAGAAGCTTTCTTT
abundance: -
j_gene: TRBJ1-1
v_gene: TRBV29-1
d_gene: -

CDR3aa: CAWSPSENGYTF
CDR3nt: TGTGCCTGGAGTCCTTCTGAGAACGGCTACACCTTC
abundance: -
j_gene: TRBJ1-2
v_gene: TRBV30
d_gene: -

CDR3aa: CASSTHSYNEQFF
CDR3nt: TGTGCCAGCAGTACACACTCCTACAATGAGCAGTTCTTC
abundance: -
j_gene: TRBJ2-1
v_gene: TRBV27
d_gene: -

CDR3aa: CASSLTGGAVGYTF
CDR3nt: TGTGCCAGCAGCCTAACAGGGGGCGCAGTAGGTTACACCTTC
abundance: medium-sized
j_gene: TRBJ1-2
v_gene: TRBV7-3
d_gene: TRBD1

CDR3aa: CAWSTGTINTGELFF
CDR3nt: TGTGCCTGGAGTACCGGGACTATTAACACCGGGGAGCTGTTTTTT
abundance: -
j_gene: TRBJ2-2
v_gene: TRBV30
d_gene: TRBD2

CDR3aa: CASSPPAGVGTDTQYF
CDR3nt: TGTGCCAGCAGTCCCCCGGCGGGAGTTGGGACAGATACGCAGTATTTT
abundance: -
j_gene: TRBJ2-3
v_gene: TRBV28
d_gene: TRBD2

CDR3aa: CASSPTEVIRYEQYF
CDR3nt: TGCGCCAGCAGCCCCACGGAGGTAATTCGCTACGAGCAATACTTC
abundance: -
j_gene: TRBJ2-7
v_gene: TRBV4-1
d_gene: -

CDR3aa: CASSIGLARYEQYF
CDR3nt: TGTGCCAGTAGTATAGGGCTAGCGCGCTACGAGCAGTACTTC
abundance: -
j_gene: TRBJ2-7
v_gene: TRBV19
d_gene: -

CDR3aa: CASSEFMRQGIDEQYF
CDR3nt: TGTGCCAGCAGTGAATTCATGAGACAGGGCATCGACGAGCAGTACTTC
abundance: -
j_gene: TRBJ2-7
v_gene: TRBV6-1
d_gene: TRBD1

CDR3aa: CSVEDGGGGNQPQHF
CDR3nt: TGCAGCGTTGAAGACGGGGGAGGGGGCAATCAGCCCCAGCATTTT
abundance: once
j_gene: TRBJ1-5
v_gene: TRBV29-1
d_gene: -

CDR3aa: CASSGRGAMVYEQYF
CDR3nt: TGTGCCAGCAGTGGTAGGGGCGCGATGGTTTACGAGCAGTACTTC
abundance: -
j_gene: TRBJ2-7
v_gene: TRBV27
d_gene: -

CDR3aa: CASSKALPSGGCEQYF
CDR3nt: TGTGCCAGCAGCAAAGCGCTTCCTAGCGGGGGTTGCGAGCAGTACTTC
abundance: -
j_gene: TRBJ2-7
v_gene: TRBV21-1
d_gene: -

CDR3aa: CASSHGTAYEQYF
CDR3nt: TGCGCCAGCAGCCACGGGACAGCTTACGAGCAGTACTTC
abundance: -
j_gene: TRBJ2-7
v_gene: TRBV4-1
d_gene: TRBD1

CDR3aa: CARGDTGELFF
CDR3nt: TGCGCCAGAGGGGACACCGGGGAGCTGTTTTTT
abundance: -
j_gene: TRBJ2-2
v_gene: TRBV10-1
d_gene: -

CDR3aa: CASSTRTGNNEQFF
CDR3nt: TGTGCCAGCAGCACCCGGACAGGGAACAATGAGCAGTTCTTC
abundance: -
j_gene: TRBJ2-1
v_gene: TRBV13
d_gene: TRBD1

CDR3aa: CANPGTANYGYTF
CDR3nt: TGTGCCAACCCCGGGACGGCTAACTATGGCTACACCTTC
abundance: many
j_gene: TRBJ1-2
v_gene: TRBV27
d_gene: -

CDR3aa: CASSSVQGAAYEQYF
CDR3nt: TGTGCCAGCAGTTCGGTACAGGGGGCGGCCTACGAGCAGTACTTC
abundance: -
j_gene: TRBJ2-7
v_gene: TRBV6-6
d_gene: TRBD1

CDR3aa: CASRWEQGGSYEQYF
CDR3nt: TGCGCCAGCAGATGGGAACAGGGCGGATCCTACGAGCAGTACTTC
abundance: -
j_gene: TRBJ2-7
v_gene: TRBV4-1
d_gene: -

CDR3aa: CASSQIGDEQFF
CDR3nt: TGCGCCAGCAGCCAAATCGGGGATGAGCAGTTCTTC
abundance: -
j_gene: TRBJ2-1
v_gene: TRBV4-1
d_gene: -

CDR3aa: CASSRTGVNTEAFF
CDR3nt: TGCGCCAGCAGCAGAACAGGGGTGAACACTGAAGCTTTCTTT
abundance: -
j_gene: TRBJ1-1
v_gene: TRBV5-1
d_gene: TRBD1

CDR3aa: CASSRRGREGSYEQYF
CDR3nt: TGTGCCAGCAGCCGGAGGGGTCGGGAGGGGTCCTACGAGCAGTACTTC
abundance: -
j_gene: TRBJ2-7
v_gene: TRBV27
d_gene: TRBD2

CDR3aa: CASSLGRNYEQYF
CDR3nt: TGCGCCAGCAGCTTGGGTCGAAACTACGAGCAGTACTTC
abundance: -
j_gene: TRBJ2-7
v_gene: TRBV5-1
d_gene: -

CDR3aa: CASSLYRDSPLHF
CDR3nt: TGTGCCAGCAGTTTGTACAGGGATTCACCCCTCCACTTT
abundance: once
j_gene: TRBJ1-6
v_gene: TRBV28
d_gene: -

CDR3aa: CASSFGSGGTEAFF
CDR3nt: TGTGCCAGCAGCTTTGGTTCAGGGGGCACTGAAGCTTTCTTT
abundance: -
j_gene: TRBJ1-1
v_gene: TRBV13
d_gene: TRBD1

CDR3aa: CASRTGVSYNEQFF
CDR3nt: TGTGCCAGTAGAACAGGGGTGTCCTACAATGAGCAGTTCTTC
abundance: -
j_gene: TRBJ2-1
v_gene: TRBV28
d_gene: TRBD1

CDR3aa: CASSSHHRTEAFF
CDR3nt: TGTGCCAGCAGCTCCCATCATAGGACTGAAGCTTTCTTT
abundance: once
j_gene: TRBJ1-1
v_gene: TRBV7-8
d_gene: -

CDR3aa: CASSQDEGQGYTGELFF
CDR3nt: TGCGCCAGCAGCCAAGATGAGGGACAGGGTTACACCGGGGAGCTGTTTTTT
abundance: once
j_gene: TRBJ2-2
v_gene: TRBV4-1
d_gene: TRBD1

CDR3aa: CASSSTGFRGTEAFF
CDR3nt: TGTGCCAGCAGCTCTACAGGGTTTCGGGGCACTGAAGCTTTCTTT
abundance: -
j_gene: TRBJ1-1
v_gene: TRBV7-9
d_gene: -

CDR3aa: CAGLDRGSYEQYF
CDR3nt: TGTGCCGGACTGGACAGGGGATCCTACGAGCAGTACTTC
abundance: many
j_gene: TRBJ2-7
v_gene: TRBV6-1
d_gene: TRBD1

CDR3aa: CASSQYNEQFF
CDR3nt: TGTGCCAGCAGCCAGTACAATGAGCAGTTCTTC
abundance: -
j_gene: TRBJ2-1
v_gene: TRBV5-6
d_gene: -

CDR3aa: CAREGWGSQETQYF
CDR3nt: TGTGCCAGAGAAGGTTGGGGGTCGCAAGAGACCCAGTACTTC
abundance: -
j_gene: TRBJ2-5
v_gene: TRBV2
d_gene: -

CDR3aa: CAWSVAWNEQFF
CDR3nt: TGTGCCTGGAGTGTAGCCTGGAATGAGCAGTTCTTC
abundance: once
j_gene: TRBJ2-1
v_gene: TRBV30
d_gene: -

CDR3aa: CASSVLPGTGGYEQYF
CDR3nt: TGTGCCAGCAGCGTCCTTCCCGGGACAGGGGGGTACGAGCAGTACTTC
abundance: -
j_gene: TRBJ2-7
v_gene: TRBV7-9
d_gene: TRBD1

CDR3aa: CASSLLSGGDEQYF
CDR3nt: TGCGCCAGCAGCCTACTTTCGGGAGGCGACGAGCAGTACTTC
abundance: -
j_gene: TRBJ2-7
v_gene: TRBV4-1
d_gene: TRBD2

CDR3aa: CASSLGQTLNYGYTF
CDR3nt: TGTGCCAGCAGTTTGGGACAGACCCTAAACTATGGCTACACCTTC
abundance: few
j_gene: TRBJ1-2
v_gene: TRBV6-5
d_gene: TRBD1

CDR3aa: CASSLRTLNTEAFF
CDR3nt: TGCGCCAGCAGCTTACGGACCTTGAACACTGAAGCTTTCTTT
abundance: once
j_gene: TRBJ1-1
v_gene: TRBV4-1
d_gene: -

CDR3aa: CASGQGAFGNTIYF
CDR3nt: TGTGCCAGCGGACAGGGGGCCTTTGGAAACACCATATATTTT
abundance: many
j_gene: TRBJ1-3
v_gene: TRBV7-6
d_gene: TRBD1

CDR3aa: CASSQVSRDYEQYF
CDR3nt: TGCGCCAGCAGCCAAGTAAGCCGCGACTACGAGCAGTACTTC
abundance: -
j_gene: TRBJ2-7
v_gene: TRBV4-1
d_gene: -

CDR3aa: CASSIKAPRSNQPQHF
CDR3nt: TGTGCCAGTAGTATAAAGGCTCCCAGGAGCAATCAGCCCCAGCATTTT
abundance: -
j_gene: TRBJ1-5
v_gene: TRBV19
d_gene: -

CDR3aa: CASSFGGTFGANVLTF
CDR3nt: TGTGCCAGCAGTTTTGGGGGGACCTTTGGGGCCAACGTCCTGACTTTC
abundance: many
j_gene: TRBJ2-6
v_gene: TRBV27
d_gene: -

CDR3aa: CASSLEGLSDSGHEQFF
CDR3nt: TGCGCCAGCAGCCTTGAAGGGCTATCTGATAGCGGGCATGAGCAGTTCTTC
abundance: -
j_gene: TRBJ2-1
v_gene: TRBV4-1
d_gene: TRBD2

CDR3aa: CASSRGRGRSSYNSPLHF
CDR3nt: TGTGCCAGCAGCCGAGGGAGAGGCAGAAGCTCCTATAATTCACCCCTCCACTTT
abundance: -
j_gene: TRBJ1-6
v_gene: TRBV5-6
d_gene: -

CDR3aa: CAISDLGTAQETQYF
CDR3nt: TGTGCCATCAGTGATTTGGGGACCGCCCAAGAGACCCAGTACTTC
abundance: -
j_gene: TRBJ2-5
v_gene: TRBV10-3
d_gene: -

CDR3aa: CASSLVGGAFGYTF
CDR3nt: TGTGCCAGCAGCTTGGTAGGGGGCGCGTTTGGCTACACCTTC
abundance: -
j_gene: TRBJ1-2
v_gene: TRBV5-6
d_gene: TRBD1

CDR3aa: CASSARQGETDTQYF
CDR3nt: TGTGCCAGCAGTGCGAGACAGGGTGAGACAGATACGCAGTATTTT
abundance: few
j_gene: TRBJ2-3
v_gene: TRBV27
d_gene: TRBD1

CDR3aa: CASSTARDRAYGYTF
CDR3nt: TGCGCCAGCAGCACAGCCCGAGACAGAGCCTATGGCTACACCTTC
abundance: -
j_gene: TRBJ1-2
v_gene: TRBV5-1
d_gene: -

CDR3aa: CASSLTPGQSNYGYTF
CDR3nt: TGCGCCAGCAGCTTGACACCGGGACAGAGTAACTATGGCTACACCTTC
abundance: -
j_gene: TRBJ1-2
v_gene: TRBV5-1
d_gene: TRBD1

CDR3aa: CASSVDITGRGSDTQYF
CDR3nt: TGTGCCAGCAGCGTAGACATCACCGGGAGGGGATCAGATACGCAGTATTTT
abundance: -
j_gene: TRBJ2-3
v_gene: TRBV9
d_gene: TRBD2

CDR3aa: CASSVGPSGSFAGEQYF
CDR3nt: TGTGCCAGCAGTGTTGGCCCTAGCGGGAGTTTTGCTGGCGAGCAGTACTTC
abundance: -
j_gene: TRBJ2-7
v_gene: TRBV6-1
d_gene: TRBD2